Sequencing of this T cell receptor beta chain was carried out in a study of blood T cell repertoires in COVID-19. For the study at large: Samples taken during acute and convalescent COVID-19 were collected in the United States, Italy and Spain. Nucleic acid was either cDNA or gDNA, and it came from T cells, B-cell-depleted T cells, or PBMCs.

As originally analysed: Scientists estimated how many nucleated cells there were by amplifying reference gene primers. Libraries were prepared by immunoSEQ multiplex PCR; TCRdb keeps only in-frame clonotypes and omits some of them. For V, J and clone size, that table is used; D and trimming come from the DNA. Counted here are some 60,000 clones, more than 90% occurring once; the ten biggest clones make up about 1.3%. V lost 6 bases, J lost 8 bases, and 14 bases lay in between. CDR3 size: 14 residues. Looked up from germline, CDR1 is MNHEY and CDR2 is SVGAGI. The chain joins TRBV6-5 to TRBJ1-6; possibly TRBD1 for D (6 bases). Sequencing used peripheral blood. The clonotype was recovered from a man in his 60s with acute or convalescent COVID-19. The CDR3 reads CASRFTGFDSPLHF. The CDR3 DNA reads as TGTGCCAGCAGATTTACAGGGTTTGATTCACCCCTCCACTTT.